The clone carrying this TCR beta chain was seen a few times. Only in-frame clones appear in the TCRdb table, and some are missing; sequencing was by immunoSEQ multiplex PCR. Counted here are a few hundred thousand clones, approximately 90% occurring once; the ten biggest clones make up 10%. The sample originates from a study of blood T cell repertoires in COVID-19. Study information: Italy, Spain and the United States were the sources of the convalescent and acute COVID-19 samples. PBMCs, B-cell-depleted T cells, or T cells were the source of the cDNA or gDNA that made up the material.

V lost 5 bases, J lost 0 bases, and 12 bases lay in between. The CDR3 consists of 15 residues. The germline V gene encodes CDR1 SGHTA and CDR2 FQGNSA. The chain combines TRBV7-2 with TRBJ2-3; the D is unclear. The sequence was obtained from a man aged 18 to 29 with acute COVID-19. The sequenced sample consisted of PBMCs or T cells enriched from blood (not recorded which). The CDR3 spells CASSDRLTSTDTQYF. CDR3 coding DNA: TGTGCCAGCAGCGACCGACTCACTAGCACAGATACGCAGTATTTT.